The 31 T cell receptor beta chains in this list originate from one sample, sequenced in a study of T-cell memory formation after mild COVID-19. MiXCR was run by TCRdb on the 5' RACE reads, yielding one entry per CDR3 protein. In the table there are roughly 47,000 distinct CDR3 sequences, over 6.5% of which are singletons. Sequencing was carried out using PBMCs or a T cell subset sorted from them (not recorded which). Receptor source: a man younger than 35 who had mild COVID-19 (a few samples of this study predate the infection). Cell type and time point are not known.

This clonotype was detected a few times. The CDR3 DNA is TGTGCCAGTACTCGGGACCATAATCAGCCCCAGCATTTT. Residues: CASTRDHNQPQHF. J is TRBJ1-5 and V is TRBV19; weak D call: TRBD1 (5 bases). Germline CDR1 LNHDA, CDR2 SQIVND (reference sequence). The length of the CDR3 is 13 residues. Trimming took off 7 bases at V and 4 bases at J, with 11 bases between the two ends. Full variable domain (missing parts from reference TRBV19 and TRBJ1-5): DGGITQSPKYLFRKEGQNVTLSCEQNLNHDAMYWYRQDPGQGLRLIYYSQIVNDFQKGDIAEGYSVSREKKESFPLTVTSAQKNPTAFYLCASTRDHNQPQHFGDGTRLSIL.

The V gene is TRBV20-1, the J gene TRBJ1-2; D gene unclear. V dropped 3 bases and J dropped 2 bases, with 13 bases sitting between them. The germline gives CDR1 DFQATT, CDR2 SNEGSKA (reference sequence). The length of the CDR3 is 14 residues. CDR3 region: CSASSHGGNYGYTF. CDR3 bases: TGCAGTGCTAGTTCCCACGGAGGGAACTATGGCTACACCTTC.

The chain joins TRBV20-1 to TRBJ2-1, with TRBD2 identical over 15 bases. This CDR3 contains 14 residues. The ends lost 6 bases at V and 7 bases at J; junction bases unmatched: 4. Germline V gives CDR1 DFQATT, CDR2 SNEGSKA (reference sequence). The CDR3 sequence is CSARTSGGANEQFF. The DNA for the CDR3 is TGCAGTGCAAGGACTAGCGGGGGGGCTAATGAGCAGTTCTTC.

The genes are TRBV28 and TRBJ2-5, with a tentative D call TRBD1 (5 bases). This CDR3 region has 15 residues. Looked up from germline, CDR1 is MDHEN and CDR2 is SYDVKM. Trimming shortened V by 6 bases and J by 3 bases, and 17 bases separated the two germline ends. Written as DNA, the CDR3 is TGTGCCAGCAGCCCAGAAGGGGTCTGGAAAGAGACCCAGTACTTC. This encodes CASSPEGVWKETQYF.

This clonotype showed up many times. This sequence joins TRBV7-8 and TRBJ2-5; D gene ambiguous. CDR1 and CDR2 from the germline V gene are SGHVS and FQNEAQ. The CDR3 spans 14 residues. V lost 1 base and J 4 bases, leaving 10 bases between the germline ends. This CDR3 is CASSLDPGAETQYF. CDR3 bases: TGTGCCAGCAGCTTAGATCCAGGCGCAGAGACCCAGTACTTC.

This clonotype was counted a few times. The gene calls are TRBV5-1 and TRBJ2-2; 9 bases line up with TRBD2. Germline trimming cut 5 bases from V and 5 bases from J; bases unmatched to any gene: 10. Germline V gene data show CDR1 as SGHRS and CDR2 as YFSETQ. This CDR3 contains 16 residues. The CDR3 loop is CASRTAALAGTGELFF. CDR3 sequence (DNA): TGCGCCAGCAGAACGGCCGCCCTAGCGGGGACCGGGGAGCTGTTTTTT.

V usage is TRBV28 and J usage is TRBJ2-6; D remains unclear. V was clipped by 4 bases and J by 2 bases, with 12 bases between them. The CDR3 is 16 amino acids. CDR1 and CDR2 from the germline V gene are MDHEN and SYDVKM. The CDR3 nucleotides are TGTGCCAGCAGTTATCCCTGGGCGACTGGGGCCAACGTCCTGACTTTC. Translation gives CASSYPWATGANVLTF.

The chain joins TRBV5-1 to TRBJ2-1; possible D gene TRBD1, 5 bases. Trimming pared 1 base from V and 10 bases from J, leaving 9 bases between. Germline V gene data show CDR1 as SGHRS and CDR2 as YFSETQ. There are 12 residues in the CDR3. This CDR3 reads CASSLQGHEQFF. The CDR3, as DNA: TGCGCCAGCAGCTTGCAGGGCCACGAGCAGTTCTTC.

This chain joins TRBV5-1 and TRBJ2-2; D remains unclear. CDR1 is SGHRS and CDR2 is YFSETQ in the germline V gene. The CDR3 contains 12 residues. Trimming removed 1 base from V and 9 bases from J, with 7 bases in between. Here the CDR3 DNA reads TGCGCCAGCAGCTTGTGGAACAGGGAGCTGTTTTTT. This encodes CASSLWNRELFF.

The CDR3 coding sequence is TGCAGTGCCGAATCTACAGGGGTCAATGAGCAGTTCTTC. Translation gives CSAESTGVNEQFF. The chain recombines TRBV20-1 with TRBJ2-1; 7 bases agree with TRBD1. Germline assignment: CDR1 DFQATT and CDR2 SNEGSKA (reference sequence). The CDR3 has 13 residues. After removal of 6 bases from V and 6 bases from J, the junction contained 8 bases not matched to a gene.

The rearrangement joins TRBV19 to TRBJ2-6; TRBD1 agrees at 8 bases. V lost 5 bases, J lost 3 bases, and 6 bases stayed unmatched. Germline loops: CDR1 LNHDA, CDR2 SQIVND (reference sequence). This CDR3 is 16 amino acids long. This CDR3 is CASSRQGAGGANVLTF. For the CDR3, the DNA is TGTGCCAGTAGTCGTCAGGGGGCCGGTGGGGCCAACGTCCTGACTTTC.

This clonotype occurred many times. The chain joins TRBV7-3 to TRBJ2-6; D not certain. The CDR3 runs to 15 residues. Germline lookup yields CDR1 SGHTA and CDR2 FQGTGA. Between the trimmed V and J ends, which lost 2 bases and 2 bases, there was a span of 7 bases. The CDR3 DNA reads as TGTGCCAGCAGCTTACTCGGCGCTGGGGCCAACGTCCTGACTTTC. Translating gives CASSLLGAGANVLTF.

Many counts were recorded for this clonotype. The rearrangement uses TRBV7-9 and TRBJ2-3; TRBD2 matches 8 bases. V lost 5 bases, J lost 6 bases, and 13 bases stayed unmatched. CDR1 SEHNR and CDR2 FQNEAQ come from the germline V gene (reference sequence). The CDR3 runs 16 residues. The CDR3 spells CASSPRGSGTRDTQYF. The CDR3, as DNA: TGTGCCAGCAGCCCACGCGGTAGCGGGACACGTGATACGCAGTATTTT. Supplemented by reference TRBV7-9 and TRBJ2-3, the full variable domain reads DTGVSQNPRHKITKRGQNVTFRCDPISEHNRLYWYRQTLGQGPEFLTYFQNEAQLEKSRLLSDRFSAERPKGSFSTLEIQRTEQGDSAMYLCASSPRGSGTRDTQYFGPGTRLTVL.

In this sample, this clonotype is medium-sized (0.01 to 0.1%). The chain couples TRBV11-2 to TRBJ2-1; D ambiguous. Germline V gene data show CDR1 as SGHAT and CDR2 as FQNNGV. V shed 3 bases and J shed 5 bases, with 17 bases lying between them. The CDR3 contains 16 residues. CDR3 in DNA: TGTGCCAGCAGCTTTGTGCGGTCTTCAAAGCACAATGAGCAGTTCTTC. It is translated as CASSFVRSSKHNEQFF. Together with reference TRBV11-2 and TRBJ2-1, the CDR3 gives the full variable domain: EAGVAQSPRYKIIEKRQSVAFWCNPISGHATLYWYQQILGQGPKLLIQFQNNGVVDDSQLPKDRFSAERLKGVDSTLKIQPAKLEDSAVYLCASSFVRSSKHNEQFFGPGTRLTVL.

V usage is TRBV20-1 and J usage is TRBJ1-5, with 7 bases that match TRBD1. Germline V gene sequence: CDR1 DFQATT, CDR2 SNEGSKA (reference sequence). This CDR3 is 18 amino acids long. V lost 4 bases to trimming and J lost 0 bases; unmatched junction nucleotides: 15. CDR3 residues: CSATSLDRVGYSNQPQHF. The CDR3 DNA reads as TGCAGTGCTACCTCTCTCGACAGGGTAGGATATAGCAATCAGCCCCAGCATTTT.

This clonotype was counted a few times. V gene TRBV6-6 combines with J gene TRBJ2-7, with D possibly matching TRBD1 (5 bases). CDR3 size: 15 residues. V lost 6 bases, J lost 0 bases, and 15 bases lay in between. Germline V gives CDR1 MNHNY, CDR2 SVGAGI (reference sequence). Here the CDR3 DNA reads TGTGCCAGCAGCCCCCCCAGGGCCATCTCCTACGAGCAGTACTTC. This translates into CASSPPRAISYEQYF.

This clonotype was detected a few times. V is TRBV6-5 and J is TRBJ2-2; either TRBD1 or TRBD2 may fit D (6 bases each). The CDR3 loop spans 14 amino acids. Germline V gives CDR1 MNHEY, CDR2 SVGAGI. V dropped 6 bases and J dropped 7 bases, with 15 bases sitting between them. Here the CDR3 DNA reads TGTGCCAGCAGGTGGGGGGCAGGAGGCGGGGAGCTGTTTTTT. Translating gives CASRWGAGGGELFF.

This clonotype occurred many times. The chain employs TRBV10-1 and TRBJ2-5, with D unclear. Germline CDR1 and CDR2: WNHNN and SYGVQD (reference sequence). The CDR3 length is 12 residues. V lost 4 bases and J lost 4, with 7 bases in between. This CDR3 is CASSGSGETQYF. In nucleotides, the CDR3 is TGCGCCAGCAGTGGTTCGGGAGAGACCCAGTACTTC.

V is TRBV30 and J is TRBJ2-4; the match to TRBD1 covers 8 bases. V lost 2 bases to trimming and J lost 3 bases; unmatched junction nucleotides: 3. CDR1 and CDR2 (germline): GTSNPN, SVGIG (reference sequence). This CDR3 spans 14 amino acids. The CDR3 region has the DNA TGTGCCTGGAGTCTTACAGGGGGCAAAAACATTCAGTACTTC. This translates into CAWSLTGGKNIQYF.

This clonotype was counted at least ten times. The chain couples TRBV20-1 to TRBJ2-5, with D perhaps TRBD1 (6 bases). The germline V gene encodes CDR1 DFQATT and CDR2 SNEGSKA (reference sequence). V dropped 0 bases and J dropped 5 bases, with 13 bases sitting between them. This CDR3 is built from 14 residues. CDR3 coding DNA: TGCAGTGCTAGAGATATCCGGCAGGGGGAGACCCAGTACTTC. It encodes CSARDIRQGETQYF.

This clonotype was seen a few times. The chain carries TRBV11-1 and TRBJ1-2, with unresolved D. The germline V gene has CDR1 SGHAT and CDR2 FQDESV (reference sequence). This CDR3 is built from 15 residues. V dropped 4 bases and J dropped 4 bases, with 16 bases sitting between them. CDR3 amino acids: CASSSTGSSGYGYTF. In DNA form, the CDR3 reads TGTGCCAGCAGCTCTACGGGGAGTTCGGGCTATGGCTACACCTTC.

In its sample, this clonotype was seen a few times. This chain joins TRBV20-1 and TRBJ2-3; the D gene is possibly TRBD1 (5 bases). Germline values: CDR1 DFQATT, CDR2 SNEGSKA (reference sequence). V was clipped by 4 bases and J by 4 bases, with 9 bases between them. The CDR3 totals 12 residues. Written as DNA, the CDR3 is TGCAGTGCTATTAGGGGCTCAGATACGCAGTATTTT. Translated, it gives CSAIRGSDTQYF.

The CDR3: CASSLAQGNNQPQHF. The CDR3 nucleotides are TGTGCCAGCAGCTTAGCACAGGGAAACAATCAGCCCCAGCATTTT. The chain recombines TRBV7-2 with TRBJ1-5, with D possibly matching TRBD1 (6 bases). Trimming pared 0 bases from V and 3 bases from J, leaving 9 bases between. Germline CDR1 reads SGHTA; CDR2 reads FQGNSA. This CDR3 spans 15 amino acids.

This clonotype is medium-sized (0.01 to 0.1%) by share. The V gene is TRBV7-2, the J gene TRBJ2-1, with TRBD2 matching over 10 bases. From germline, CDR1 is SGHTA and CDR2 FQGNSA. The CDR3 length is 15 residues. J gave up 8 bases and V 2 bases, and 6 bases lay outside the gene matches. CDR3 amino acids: CASSLSSGGLYEQFF. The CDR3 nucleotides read TGTGCCAGCAGCTTAAGTAGCGGGGGGCTGTATGAGCAGTTCTTC.

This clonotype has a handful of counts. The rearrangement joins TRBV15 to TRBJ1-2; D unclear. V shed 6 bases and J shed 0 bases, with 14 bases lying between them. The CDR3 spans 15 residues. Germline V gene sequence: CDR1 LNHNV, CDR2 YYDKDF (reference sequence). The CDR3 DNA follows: TGTGCCACCAGTGAACGGCAGTTAACTAACTATGGCTACACCTTC. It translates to CATSERQLTNYGYTF. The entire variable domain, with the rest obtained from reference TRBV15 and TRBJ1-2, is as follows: DAMVIQNPRYQVTQFGKPVTLSCSQTLNHNVMYWYQQKSSQAPKLLFHYYDKDFNNEADTPDNFQSRRPNTSFCFLDIRSPGLGDTAMYLCATSERQLTNYGYTFGSGTRLTVV.

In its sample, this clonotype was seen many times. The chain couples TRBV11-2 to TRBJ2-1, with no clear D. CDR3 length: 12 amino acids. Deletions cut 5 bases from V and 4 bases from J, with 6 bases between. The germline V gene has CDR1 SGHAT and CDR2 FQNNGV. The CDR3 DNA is TGTGCCAGCAGCAAAGAATACAATGAGCAGTTCTTC. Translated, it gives CASSKEYNEQFF.

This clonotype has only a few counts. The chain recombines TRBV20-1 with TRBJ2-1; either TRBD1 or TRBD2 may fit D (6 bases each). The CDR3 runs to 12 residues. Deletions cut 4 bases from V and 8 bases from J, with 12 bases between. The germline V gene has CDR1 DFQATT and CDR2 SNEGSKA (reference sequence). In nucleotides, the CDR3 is TGCAGTGCTAACCCGGAGGGGGATGAGCAGTTCTTC. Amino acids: CSANPEGDEQFF.

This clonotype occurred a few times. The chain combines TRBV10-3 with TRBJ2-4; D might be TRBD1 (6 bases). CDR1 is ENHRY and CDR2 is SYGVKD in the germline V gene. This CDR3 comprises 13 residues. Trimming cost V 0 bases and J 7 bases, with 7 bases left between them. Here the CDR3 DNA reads TGTGCCATCAGTGAGTCACAGGGCAACATTCAGTACTTC. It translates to CAISESQGNIQYF.

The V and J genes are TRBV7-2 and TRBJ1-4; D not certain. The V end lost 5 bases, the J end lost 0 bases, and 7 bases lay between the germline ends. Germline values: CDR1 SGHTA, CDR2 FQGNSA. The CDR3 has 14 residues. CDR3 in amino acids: CASSLTATNEKLFF. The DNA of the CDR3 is TGTGCCAGCAGCCTTACCGCAACTAATGAAAAACTGTTTTTT. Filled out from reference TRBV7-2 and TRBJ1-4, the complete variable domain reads GAGVSQSPSNKVTEKGKDVELRCDPISGHTALYWYRQSLGQGLEFLIYFQGNSAPDKSGLPSDRFSAERTGGSVSTLTIQRTQQEDSAVYLCASSLTATNEKLFFGSGTQLSVL.

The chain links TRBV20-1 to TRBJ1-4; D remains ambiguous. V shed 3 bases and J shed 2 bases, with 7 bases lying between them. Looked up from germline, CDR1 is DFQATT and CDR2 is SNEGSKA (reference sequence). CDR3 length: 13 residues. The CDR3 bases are TGCAGTGCTAGGGGCAGGACTAATGAAAAACTGTTTTTT. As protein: CSARGRTNEKLFF.

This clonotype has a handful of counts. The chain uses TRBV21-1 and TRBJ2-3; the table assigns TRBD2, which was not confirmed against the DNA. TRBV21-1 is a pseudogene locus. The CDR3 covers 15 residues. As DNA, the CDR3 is TGTGCCAGCACTCCGCTAGCCGTAGGCACAGATACGCAGTATTTT. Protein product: CASTPLAVGTDTQYF.